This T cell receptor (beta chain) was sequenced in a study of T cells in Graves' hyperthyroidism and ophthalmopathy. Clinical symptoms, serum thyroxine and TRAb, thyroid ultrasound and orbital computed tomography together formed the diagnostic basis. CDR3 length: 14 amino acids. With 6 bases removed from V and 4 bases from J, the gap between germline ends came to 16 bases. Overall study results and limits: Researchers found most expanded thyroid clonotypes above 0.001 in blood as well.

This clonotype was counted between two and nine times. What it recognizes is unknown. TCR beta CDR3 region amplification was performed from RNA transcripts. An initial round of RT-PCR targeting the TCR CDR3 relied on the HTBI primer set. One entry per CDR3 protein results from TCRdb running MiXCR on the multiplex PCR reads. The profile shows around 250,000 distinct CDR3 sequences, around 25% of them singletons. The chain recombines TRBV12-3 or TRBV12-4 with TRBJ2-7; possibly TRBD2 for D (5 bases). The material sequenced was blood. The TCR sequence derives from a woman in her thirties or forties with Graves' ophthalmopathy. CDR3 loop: CASSTPGKGYEQYF. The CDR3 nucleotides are TGTGCCAGCAGCACGCCGGGAAAAGGTTACGAGCAGTACTTC.